The next 27 T cell receptor beta chains were all read from a single sample in a study of blood T cell repertoires in COVID-19 (dated by TCRdb to about 2020). The library was generated by the immunoSEQ multiplex PCR assay. TCRdb mirrors the immuneACCESS table, restricted to in-frame sequences. Some clones are absent from its copies; in checked studies, under half trace to an unresolved V gene, and the reason for the others is unknown. Present in this sample are under 65,000 clones, approximately 78% of which were seen just once. About 5.8% of the sample goes to the ten largest clones. Sequenced sample: PBMCs or T cells enriched from blood (not recorded which). The receptors derive from a woman aged 50 to 60 with acute COVID-19.

This chain uses TRBV7-6 with TRBJ2-7; 9 bases agree with TRBD1. Germline values: CDR1 SGHVS, CDR2 FNYEAQ. V trimming: 5 bases; J trimming: 0 bases; junction bases outside the gene matches: 11. This CDR3 contains 17 residues. CDR3 amino acids: CASSPAGDRASSYEQYF. The CDR3 DNA reads as TGTGCCAGCAGCCCTGCGGGGGACAGGGCTAGCTCCTACGAGCAGTACTTC.

This clone occurred once. The gene calls are TRBV12-3 or TRBV12-4 and TRBJ1-1; D call uncertain. CDR3 length equals 13 residues. Trimming removed 1 base at V and 8 bases at J, with 11 bases between. CDR3 protein: CASSLGGPSEAFF. CDR3 sequence (DNA): TGTGCCAGCAGTTTAGGAGGGCCATCAGAAGCTTTCTTT.

The gene calls are TRBV5-5 and TRBJ1-6, with D uncertain. The V gene lost 0 bases and the J gene lost 8 bases, with 9 bases spanning the gap. CDR1 is SGHKS and CDR2 is YYEKEE in the germline V gene (reference sequence). The CDR3 runs 14 residues. For the CDR3, the DNA is TGTGCCAGCAGCTTGGGCAGGATGGATTCACCCCTCCACTTT. Residues: CASSLGRMDSPLHF. Filled out from reference TRBV5-5 and TRBJ1-6, the complete variable domain reads DAGVTQSPTHLIKTRGQQVTLRCSPISGHKSVSWYQQVLGQGPQFIFQYYEKEERGRGNFPDRFSARQFPNYSSELNVNALLLGDSALYLCASSLGRMDSPLHFGNGTRLTVT.

The CDR3 loop is CASSLEGTFGYTF. The CDR3 nucleotides read TGCGCCAGCAGCTTGGAAGGGACATTTGGCTACACCTTC. The J gene is TRBJ1-2, the V gene TRBV5-1; possibly TRBD1 for D (6 bases). The V gene lost 0 bases and the J gene lost 7 bases, with 10 bases spanning the gap. CDR1 and CDR2 (germline): SGHRS, YFSETQ. The CDR3 has 13 amino acids.

Here the CDR3 reads CASSLGGTGGIQETQYF. For the CDR3, the DNA is TGCGCCAGCAGCTTGGGCGGGACAGGGGGAATCCAAGAGACCCAGTACTTC. The rearrangement joins TRBV5-1 to TRBJ2-5; 11 nucleotides match TRBD1. This CDR3 spans 17 amino acids. CDR1 is SGHRS, CDR2 YFSETQ, per germline. Trimming at V came to 0 bases and at J to 1 base, leaving 5 bases not matched to a gene.

This clone was found once. CDR3 DNA sequence: TGTGCCAGCTCACCGCGAACTCTCCGCTACGAGCAGTACTTC. It translates to CASSPRTLRYEQYF. The rearrangement joins TRBV18 to TRBJ2-7; the D is unclear. The CDR3 extends over 14 amino acids. The V and J ends lost 3 bases and 3 bases respectively, with 12 bases between them. The germline CDR1 and CDR2 sequences are KGHSH and LQKENI.

This clone was picked up one time. The rearrangement uses TRBV11-2 and TRBJ1-2, with no clear D. Trimming stripped 3 bases from V and 4 bases from J, with 15 bases between. CDR3 length: 15 residues. Per germline, CDR1 SGHAT and CDR2 FQNNGV. Written as DNA, the CDR3 is TGTGCCAGCAGCTTGGAGGCCGACCCACGCTATGGCTACACCTTC. This gives the protein CASSLEADPRYGYTF. Full variable domain (remainder filled in from reference TRBV11-2 and TRBJ1-2): EAGVAQSPRYKIIEKRQSVAFWCNPISGHATLYWYQQILGQGPKLLIQFQNNGVVDDSQLPKDRFSAERLKGVDSTLKIQPAKLEDSAVYLCASSLEADPRYGYTFGSGTRLTVV.

The rearrangement joins TRBV30 to TRBJ2-3, with 7 bases aligning to TRBD2. Losses at the gene ends were 0 bases for V and 2 bases for J; bases not matched to a gene: 2. Germline CDR1 reads GTSNPN; CDR2 reads SVGIG (reference sequence). This CDR3 comprises 14 residues. The CDR3: CAWSVSGPTDTQYF. In nucleotides, the CDR3 is TGTGCCTGGAGTGTTAGCGGGCCCACAGATACGCAGTATTTT.

This clone has only one observation. The chain combines TRBV5-1 with TRBJ2-1; tentatively, D is TRBD1 (6 bases). CDR3 length: 15 residues. Trimming took off 4 bases at V and 5 bases at J, with 16 bases between the two ends. In germline, CDR1 is SGHRS, CDR2 YFSETQ. CDR3 region: CASSPTPGQNNEQFF. In nucleotides, the CDR3 is TGCGCCAGCAGCCCTACACCCGGACAGAACAATGAGCAGTTCTTC. The full variable domain, its missing parts supplied by reference TRBV5-1 and TRBJ2-1, is KAGVTQTPRYLIKTRGQQVTLSCSPISGHRSVSWYQQTPGQGLQFLFEYFSETQRNKGNFPGRFSGRQFSNSRSEMNVSTLELGDSALYLCASSPTPGQNNEQFFGPGTRLTVL.

This clone has a single count. The gene calls are TRBV10-2 and TRBJ2-6, with 7 bases aligning to TRBD1. The CDR3 length is 17 residues. J lost 0 bases, V lost 6 bases, and 8 bases had no gene match. The germline V gene has CDR1 WSHSY and CDR2 SAAADI. CDR3 residues: CASSHGTVYSGANVLTF. In nucleotides, the CDR3 is TGCGCCAGCAGCCACGGGACAGTCTACTCTGGGGCCAACGTCCTGACTTTC.

The chain has TRBV5-1 and TRBJ2-1; the match to TRBD2 covers 12 bases. This CDR3 spans 14 amino acids. V shed 4 bases, J shed 6 bases, and the junction held 2 bases outside the gene matches. From germline, CDR1 is SGHRS and CDR2 YFSETQ. The CDR3 DNA reads TGCGCCAGCAGCGGGGGACTAGCGGGCAATGAGCAGTTCTTC. Amino acid sequence: CASSGGLAGNEQFF.

The rearrangement uses TRBV6-1 and TRBJ1-3; D is possibly TRBD1 (6 bases). The V end was cut by 2 bases, the J end by 4 bases, with 15 bases between. Germline assignment: CDR1 MNHNS and CDR2 SASEGT. CDR3 length: 16 amino acids. The CDR3 here is CASSEPGQWRGNTIYF. In nucleotides, the CDR3 is TGTGCCAGCAGTGAACCCGGACAGTGGAGGGGAAACACCATATATTTT.

This clone has a single count. The junction departs from germline at one end; a sequencing error may be responsible. The V and J genes are TRBV5-4 and TRBJ2-1; the D gene is possibly TRBD2 (7 bases). Germline CDR1 is SGHNT and CDR2 is YYREEE (reference sequence). The CDR3 length is 14 residues. CDR3 residues: CASSFGGGYYEQFF. Written as DNA, the CDR3 is TGTGCCAGCAGCTTTGGCGGGGGCTACTATGAGCAGTTCTTC.

This clone has just a few counts. This CDR3 reads CASSVNRNTEAFF. The CDR3 nucleotides read TGTGCCAGCAGTGTTAACAGGAACACTGAAGCTTTCTTT. This chain uses TRBV2 with TRBJ1-1; no definite D call. CDR1 and CDR2 (germline): SNHLY, FYNNEI. Trimming took 4 bases from V and 1 from J, leaving 7 bases between them. CDR3 length: 13 amino acids.

The chain recombines TRBV9 with TRBJ1-2; a weak D match, TRBD1 (5 bases). The ends were cut back, 3 bases at V and 4 bases at J, with 16 bases in the middle. The CDR3 has 15 amino acids. Germline values: CDR1 SGDLS, CDR2 YYNGEE. The chain's CDR3 is CASSATPGGTYGYTF. The DNA for the CDR3 is TGTGCCAGCAGCGCGACGCCGGGGGGAACCTATGGCTACACCTTC.

J is TRBJ2-7 and V is TRBV11-3; tentatively, D is TRBD1 (6 bases). Between the trimmed V and J ends, which lost 0 bases and 4 bases, there was a span of 10 bases. This CDR3 spans 14 amino acids. Germline V gives CDR1 SGHNT, CDR2 YENEEA. CDR3 DNA sequence: TGTGCCAGCAGCTTAGAAGGGGACAAATACGAGCAGTACTTC. Translated, it gives CASSLEGDKYEQYF.

The sample holds one count of this clone. The V and J genes are TRBV29-1 and TRBJ1-4; 7 positions match TRBD1. The V segment lost 4 bases and the J segment 6 bases; nucleotides outside the gene matches: 2. Germline values: CDR1 SQVTM, CDR2 ANQGSEA. This CDR3 is 12 amino acids long. The CDR3 DNA sequence: TGCAGCGTTGCAGGGGGACATGAAAAACTGTTTTTT. Amino acids: CSVAGGHEKLFF.

The table lists this clone with a count of one. The rearrangement links TRBV5-1 to TRBJ2-5; 15 bases map to TRBD2. The junction had 8 bases not matched to a gene; V was cut back by 0 bases and J by 5 bases. The CDR3 is made up of 18 amino acids. CDR1 is SGHRS and CDR2 is YFSETQ in the germline V gene. The CDR3 is CASSLAGTSGGSRETQYF. The CDR3 bases are TGCGCCAGCAGCTTGGCCGGGACTAGCGGGGGGAGTCGGGAGACCCAGTACTTC. The variable domain in full, completed from reference TRBV5-1 and TRBJ2-5, reads KAGVTQTPRYLIKTRGQQVTLSCSPISGHRSVSWYQQTPGQGLQFLFEYFSETQRNKGNFPGRFSGRQFSNSRSEMNVSTLELGDSALYLCASSLAGTSGGSRETQYFGPGTRLLVL.

The gene calls are TRBV7-3 and TRBJ2-5; 8 bases agree with TRBD2. The ends lost 5 bases at V and 5 bases at J; junction bases unmatched: 13. The CDR3 covers 16 residues. CDR1 is SGHTA, CDR2 FQGTGA, per germline. CDR3 loop: CASSAGNSGVGETQYF. CDR3 nucleotides: TGTGCCAGCAGCGCGGGGAATAGCGGGGTGGGGGAGACCCAGTACTTC. The full variable domain, its missing parts supplied by reference TRBV7-3 and TRBJ2-5, is GAGVSQTPSNKVTEKGKYVELRCDPISGHTALYWYRQSLGQGPEFLIYFQGTGAADDSGLPNDRFFAVRPEGSVSTLKIQRTERGDSAVYLCASSAGNSGVGETQYFGPGTRLLVL.

This clone was seen once. This chain links TRBV2 with TRBJ2-7; D is perhaps TRBD1 (6 bases). The CDR3 is made up of 14 amino acids. Trimming removed 4 bases at V and 0 bases at J, with 10 bases between. Germline CDR1 reads SNHLY; CDR2 reads FYNNEI. The CDR3 region is CASSAQGGSYEQYF. In DNA, the CDR3 is TGTGCCAGCAGTGCACAGGGTGGCTCCTACGAGCAGTACTTC.

This rearrangement joins TRBV19 to TRBJ2-7; 8 nucleotides line up with TRBD2. The CDR3 has 14 amino acids. Per the germline V gene, CDR1 is LNHDA and CDR2 is SQIVND (reference sequence). Losses at the gene ends were 6 bases for V and 4 bases for J; bases not matched to a gene: 8. This CDR3 is CASSRGSGGYEQYF. CDR3 DNA sequence: TGTGCCAGTAGCCGCGGGAGCGGGGGTTACGAGCAGTACTTC.

The rearrangement uses TRBV6-5 and TRBJ1-5; no reliable D call. Trimming shortened V by 11 bases and J by 0 bases, and 14 bases separated the two germline ends. The CDR3 is 14 amino acids. Looked up from germline, CDR1 is MNHEY and CDR2 is SVGAGI. The CDR3 nucleotides read TGTGCCTCCCGGGGATTAAATAGCAATCAGCCCCAGCATTTT. Translation: CASRGLNSNQPQHF.

The genes are TRBV30 and TRBJ1-1; D remains unclear. The CDR3 sequence is 13 residues long. Germline CDR1 reads GTSNPN; CDR2 reads SVGIG (reference sequence). Trimming left V 2 bases short and J 4 bases short, with 11 bases between. The CDR3 here is CAWSQLGSTEAFF. The DNA of the CDR3 is TGTGCCTGGAGTCAGCTCGGGTCCACTGAAGCTTTCTTT. The complete variable domain, with remaining parts taken from reference TRBV30 and TRBJ1-1, reads SQTIHQWPATLVQPVGSPLSLECTVEGTSNPNLYWYRQAAGRGLQLLFYSVGIGQISSEVPQNLSASRPQDRQFILSSKKLLLSDSGFYLCAWSQLGSTEAFFGQGTRLTVV.

This sequence joins TRBV3-1 (or the pseudogene TRBV3-2) and TRBJ2-2; D is unclear. This CDR3 is built from 14 residues. Germline-derived CDR1 and CDR2 are LGHDT and YNNKEL (reference sequence). V was trimmed by 4 bases and J by 2 bases, leaving 8 bases between them. Here the CDR3 reads CASSLQRNTGELFF. CDR3 DNA: TGTGCCAGCAGCCTACAGAGAAACACCGGGGAGCTGTTTTTT.

This chain joins TRBV12-5 and TRBJ2-5; D possibly corresponds to TRBD2 (5 bases). From germline, CDR1 is LGHNT and CDR2 FRNRAP. The CDR3 has 15 residues. Trimming removed 4 bases from V and 5 bases from J, with 17 bases in between. The CDR3 DNA follows: TGTGCTAGTGGTTCCGGTAGGATTCCGGGGGAGACCCAGTACTTC. Protein: CASGSGRIPGETQYF. Combining the CDR3 with reference TRBV12-5 and TRBJ2-5 gives the whole variable domain DARVTQTPRHKVTEMGQEVTMRCQPILGHNTVFWYRQTMMQGLELLAYFRNRAPLDDSGMPKDRFSAEMPDATLATLKIQPSEPRDSAVYFCASGSGRIPGETQYFGPGTRLLVL.

The chain carries TRBV10-1 and TRBJ2-3, with 8 bases that match TRBD2. CDR3 length: 15 residues. With V trimmed by 1 base and J by 5 bases, 5 bases remained unmatched. Germline CDR1 reads WNHNN; CDR2 reads SYGVQD (reference sequence). CDR3 sequence reads: CASSELAGGQDTQYF. The CDR3 DNA is TGCGCCAGCAGTGAGTTGGCGGGGGGCCAAGATACGCAGTATTTT.

The CDR3 bases are TGTGCCAGCAGCCAATTAGTTATGAATGGCTACACCTTC. Its protein is CASSQLVMNGYTF. This sequence joins TRBV3-1 (or the pseudogene TRBV3-2) and TRBJ1-2; D not certain. Per germline, CDR1 LGHDT and CDR2 YNNKEL (reference sequence). The CDR3 consists of 13 residues. The V end was cut by 2 bases, the J end by 6 bases, with 10 bases between.